The subject of this entry is one T cell receptor (beta chain). Trimming removed 2 bases at V and 2 bases at J, with 8 bases between. The CDR3 consists of 14 residues. Germline V lookup: CDR1 KGHSH, CDR2 LQKENI. PCR was performed using 60 Vbeta and 13 Jbeta primers. TCRdb keeps only in-frame clones here, not all; method: immunoSEQ multiplex PCR. The data contain 250,000 or so clones, about 90% of them singletons. The data are from a study of cytomegalovirus exposure and HLA in healthy donors. V gene TRBV18 combines with J gene TRBJ2-3; D is unresolved. The sample was PBMCs. The TCR comes from a girl aged 2-10 years in good health and CMV-seronegative. Written as DNA, the CDR3 is TGTGCCAGCTCACCAGTACGGTTCACAGATACGCAGTATTTT. Translating gives CASSPVRFTDTQYF.